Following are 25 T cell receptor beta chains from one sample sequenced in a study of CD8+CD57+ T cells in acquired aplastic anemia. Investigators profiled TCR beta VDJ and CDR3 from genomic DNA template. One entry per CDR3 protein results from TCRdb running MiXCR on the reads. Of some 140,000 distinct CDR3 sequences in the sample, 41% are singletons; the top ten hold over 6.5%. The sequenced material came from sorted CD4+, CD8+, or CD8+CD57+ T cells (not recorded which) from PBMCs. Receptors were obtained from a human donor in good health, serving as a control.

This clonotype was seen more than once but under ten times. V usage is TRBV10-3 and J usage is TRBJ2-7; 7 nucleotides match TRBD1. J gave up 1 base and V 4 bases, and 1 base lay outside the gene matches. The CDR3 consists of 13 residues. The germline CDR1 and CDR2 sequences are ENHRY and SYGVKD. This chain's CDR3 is CAISGQGSYEQYF. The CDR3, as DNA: TGTGCCATCAGTGGACAGGGATCCTACGAGCAGTACTTC.

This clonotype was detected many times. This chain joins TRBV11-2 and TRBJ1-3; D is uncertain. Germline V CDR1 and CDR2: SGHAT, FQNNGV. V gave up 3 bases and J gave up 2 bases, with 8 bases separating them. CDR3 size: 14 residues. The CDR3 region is CASSFNAPGNTIYF. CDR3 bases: TGTGCCAGCAGCTTTAACGCGCCTGGAAACACCATATATTTT. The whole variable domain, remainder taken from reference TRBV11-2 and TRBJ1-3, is EAGVAQSPRYKIIEKRQSVAFWCNPISGHATLYWYQQILGQGPKLLIQFQNNGVVDDSQLPKDRFSAERLKGVDSTLKIQPAKLEDSAVYLCASSFNAPGNTIYFGEGSWLTVV.

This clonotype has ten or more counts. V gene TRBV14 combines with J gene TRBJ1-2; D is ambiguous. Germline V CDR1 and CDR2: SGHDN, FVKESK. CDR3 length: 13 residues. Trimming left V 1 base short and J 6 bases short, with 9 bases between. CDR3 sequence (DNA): TGTGCCAGCAGCCAAGGTGAAGGGAATGGCTACACCTTC. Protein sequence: CASSQGEGNGYTF.

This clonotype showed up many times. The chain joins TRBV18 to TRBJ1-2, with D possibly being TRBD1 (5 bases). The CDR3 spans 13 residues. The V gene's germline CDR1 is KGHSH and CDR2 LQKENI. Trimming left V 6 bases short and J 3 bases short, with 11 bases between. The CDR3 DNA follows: TGTGCCAGCTCGTCGGGACCCGACTATGGCTACACCTTC. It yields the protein CASSSGPDYGYTF.

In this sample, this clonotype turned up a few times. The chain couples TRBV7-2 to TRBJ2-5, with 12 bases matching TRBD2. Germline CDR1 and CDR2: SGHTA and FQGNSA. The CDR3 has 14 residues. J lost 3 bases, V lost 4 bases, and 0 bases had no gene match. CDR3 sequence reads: CASSWTSGEETQYF. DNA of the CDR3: TGTGCCAGCAGCTGGACTAGCGGGGAAGAGACCCAGTACTTC.

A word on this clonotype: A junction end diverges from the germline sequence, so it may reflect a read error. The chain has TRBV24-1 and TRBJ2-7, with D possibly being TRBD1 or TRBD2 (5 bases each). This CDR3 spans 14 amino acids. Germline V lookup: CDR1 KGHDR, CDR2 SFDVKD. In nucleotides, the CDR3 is TGTGCCAGCAGTTTCCGGGACGGATCCTACGAGCAGTACTTC. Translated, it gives CASSFRDGSYEQYF.

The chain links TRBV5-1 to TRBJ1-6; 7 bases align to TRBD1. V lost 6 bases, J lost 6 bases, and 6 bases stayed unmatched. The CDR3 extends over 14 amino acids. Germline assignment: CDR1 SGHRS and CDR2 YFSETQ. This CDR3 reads CASTAGGGNSPLHF. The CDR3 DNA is TGCGCCAGCACCGCAGGGGGAGGTAATTCACCCCTCCACTTT.

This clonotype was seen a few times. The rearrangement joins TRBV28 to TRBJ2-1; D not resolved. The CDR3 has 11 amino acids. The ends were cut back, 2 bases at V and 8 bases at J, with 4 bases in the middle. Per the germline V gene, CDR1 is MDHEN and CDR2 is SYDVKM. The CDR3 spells CASSLGYEQFF. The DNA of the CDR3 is TGTGCCAGCAGTTTAGGCTATGAGCAGTTCTTC.

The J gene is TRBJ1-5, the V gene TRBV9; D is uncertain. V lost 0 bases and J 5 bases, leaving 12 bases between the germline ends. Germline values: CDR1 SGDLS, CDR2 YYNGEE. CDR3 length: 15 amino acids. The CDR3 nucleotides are TGTGCCAGCAGCGTAGGCGGGGAGTACGATCAGCCCCAGCATTTT. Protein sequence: CASSVGGEYDQPQHF.

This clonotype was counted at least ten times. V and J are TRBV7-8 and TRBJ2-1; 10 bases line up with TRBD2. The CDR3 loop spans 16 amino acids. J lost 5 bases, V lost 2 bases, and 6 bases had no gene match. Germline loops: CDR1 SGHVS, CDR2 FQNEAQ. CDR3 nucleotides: TGTGCCAGCAGCTTATTTTACGGGACTAGCGACAATGAGCAGTTCTTC. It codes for CASSLFYGTSDNEQFF.

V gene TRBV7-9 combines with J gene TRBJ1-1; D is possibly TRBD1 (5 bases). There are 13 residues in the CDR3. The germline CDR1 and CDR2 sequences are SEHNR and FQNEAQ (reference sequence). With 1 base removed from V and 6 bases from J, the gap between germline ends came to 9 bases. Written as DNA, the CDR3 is TGTGCCAGCAGCTTAGTGGGCAGGGCTGAAGCTTTCTTT. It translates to CASSLVGRAEAFF.

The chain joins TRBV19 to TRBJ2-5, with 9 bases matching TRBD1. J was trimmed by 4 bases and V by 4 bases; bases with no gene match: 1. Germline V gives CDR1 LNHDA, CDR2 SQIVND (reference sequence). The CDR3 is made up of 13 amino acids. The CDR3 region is CASSKDRGETQYF. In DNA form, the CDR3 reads TGTGCCAGTAGTAAGGACAGGGGAGAGACCCAGTACTTC.

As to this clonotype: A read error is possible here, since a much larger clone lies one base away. CDR3 nucleotides: TGCGCCAGCAGCTTGGGGACAGGTGGAAACACCACATATTTT. This gives the protein CASSLGTGGNTTYF. The chain joins TRBV5-1 to TRBJ1-3, with 7 positions matching TRBD1. This CDR3 has 14 amino acids. The germline V gene has CDR1 SGHRS and CDR2 YFSETQ.

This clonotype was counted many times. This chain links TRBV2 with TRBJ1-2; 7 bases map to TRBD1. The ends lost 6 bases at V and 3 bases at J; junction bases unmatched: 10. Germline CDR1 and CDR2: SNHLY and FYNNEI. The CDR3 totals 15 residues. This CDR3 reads CASSPSTGRDYGYTF. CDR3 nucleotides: TGTGCCAGCAGCCCCTCGACAGGGAGGGACTATGGCTACACCTTC.

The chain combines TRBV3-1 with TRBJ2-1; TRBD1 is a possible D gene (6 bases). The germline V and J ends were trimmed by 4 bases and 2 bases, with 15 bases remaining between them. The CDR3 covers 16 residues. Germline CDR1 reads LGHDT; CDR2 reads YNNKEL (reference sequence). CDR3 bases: TGTGCCAGCAGCCGAGGGACCAGGGGTACCTACAATGAGCAGTTCTTC. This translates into CASSRGTRGTYNEQFF.

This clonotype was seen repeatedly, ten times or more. The CDR3 DNA follows: TGCGCCAGCAGCCAATCAGACCTGGGGTTAGCTAACTATGGCTACACCTTC. Its translation: CASSQSDLGLANYGYTF. V gene TRBV4-1 combines with J gene TRBJ1-2; unclear D gene. Germline CDR1 is MGHRA and CDR2 is YSYEKL. Trimming cost V 2 bases and J 0 bases, with 16 bases left between them. The CDR3 totals 17 residues.

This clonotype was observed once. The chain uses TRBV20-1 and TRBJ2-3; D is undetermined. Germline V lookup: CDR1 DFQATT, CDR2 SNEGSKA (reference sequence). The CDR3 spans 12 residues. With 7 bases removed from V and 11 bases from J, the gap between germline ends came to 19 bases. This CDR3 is CSGLSSYNEQYF. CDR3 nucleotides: TGCAGTGGACTTAGCTCCTACAATGAGCAGTATTTT.

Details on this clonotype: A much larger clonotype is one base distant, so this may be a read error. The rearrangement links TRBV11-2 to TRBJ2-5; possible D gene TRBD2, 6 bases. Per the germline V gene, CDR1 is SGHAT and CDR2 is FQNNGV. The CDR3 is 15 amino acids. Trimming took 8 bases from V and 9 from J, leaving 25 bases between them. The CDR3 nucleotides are TGTGCCAGCGGCGCGGAGGGACGGCCTAGCGAGGCCCAGTACTTC. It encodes CASGAEGRPSEAQYF.

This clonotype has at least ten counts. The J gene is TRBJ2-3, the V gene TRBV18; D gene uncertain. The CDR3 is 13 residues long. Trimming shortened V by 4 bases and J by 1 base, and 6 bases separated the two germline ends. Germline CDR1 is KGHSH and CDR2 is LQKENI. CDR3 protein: CASSRVGTDTQYF. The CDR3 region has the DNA TGTGCCAGCTCACGGGTAGGCACAGATACGCAGTATTTT.

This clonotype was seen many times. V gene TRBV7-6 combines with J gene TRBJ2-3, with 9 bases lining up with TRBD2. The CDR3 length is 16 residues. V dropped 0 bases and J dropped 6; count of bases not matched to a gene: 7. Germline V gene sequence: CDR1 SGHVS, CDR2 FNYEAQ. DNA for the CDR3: TGTGCCAGCAGCTTAGCGTCAGCGGGGGGACTGGATACGCAGTATTTT. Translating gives CASSLASAGGLDTQYF.

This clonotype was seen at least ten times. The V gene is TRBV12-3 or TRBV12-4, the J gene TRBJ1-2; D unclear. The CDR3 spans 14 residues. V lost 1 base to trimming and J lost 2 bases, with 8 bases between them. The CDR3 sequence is CASSLVPENYGYTF. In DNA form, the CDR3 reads TGTGCCAGCAGTTTAGTTCCGGAAAACTATGGCTACACCTTC.

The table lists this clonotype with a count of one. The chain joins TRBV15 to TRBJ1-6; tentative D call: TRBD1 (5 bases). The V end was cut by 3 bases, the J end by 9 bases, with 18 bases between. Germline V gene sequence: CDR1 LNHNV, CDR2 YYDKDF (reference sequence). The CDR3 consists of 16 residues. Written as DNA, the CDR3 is TGTGCCACCAGCAGGGGGGAGATACCGCCCGTTTCACCCCTCCACTTT. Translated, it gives CATSRGEIPPVSPLHF.

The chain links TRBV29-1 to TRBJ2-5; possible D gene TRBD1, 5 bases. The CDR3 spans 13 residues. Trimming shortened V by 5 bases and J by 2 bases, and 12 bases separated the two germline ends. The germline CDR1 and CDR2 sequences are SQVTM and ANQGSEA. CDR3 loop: CSVNGANQETQYF. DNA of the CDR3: TGCAGCGTTAATGGGGCAAATCAAGAGACCCAGTACTTC.

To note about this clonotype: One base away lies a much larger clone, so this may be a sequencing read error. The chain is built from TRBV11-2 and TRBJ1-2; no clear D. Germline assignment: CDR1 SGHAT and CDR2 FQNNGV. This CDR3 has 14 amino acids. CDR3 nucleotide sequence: TGTGCCAGCAGCTTAGGGCGGCTGGATTATGGCAACACCTTC. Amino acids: CASSLGRLDYGNTF.

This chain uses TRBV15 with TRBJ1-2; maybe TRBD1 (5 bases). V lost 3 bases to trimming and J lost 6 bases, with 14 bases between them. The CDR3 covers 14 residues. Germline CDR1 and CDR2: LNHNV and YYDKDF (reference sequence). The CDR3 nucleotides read TGTGCCACCAGCAGTGATGGGGGAGCGGATGGCTACACCTTC. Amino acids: CATSSDGGADGYTF.